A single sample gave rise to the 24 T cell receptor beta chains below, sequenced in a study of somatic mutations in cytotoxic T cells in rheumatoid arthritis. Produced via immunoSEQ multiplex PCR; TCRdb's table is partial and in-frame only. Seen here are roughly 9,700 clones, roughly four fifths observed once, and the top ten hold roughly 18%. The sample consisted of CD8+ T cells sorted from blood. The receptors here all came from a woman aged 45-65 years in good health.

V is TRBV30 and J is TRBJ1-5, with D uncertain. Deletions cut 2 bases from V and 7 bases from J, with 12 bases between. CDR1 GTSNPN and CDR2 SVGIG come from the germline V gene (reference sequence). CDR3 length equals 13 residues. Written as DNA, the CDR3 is TGTGCCTGGAGTCCTCAGGTCAACCAGCCCCAGCATTTT. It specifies CAWSPQVNQPQHF.

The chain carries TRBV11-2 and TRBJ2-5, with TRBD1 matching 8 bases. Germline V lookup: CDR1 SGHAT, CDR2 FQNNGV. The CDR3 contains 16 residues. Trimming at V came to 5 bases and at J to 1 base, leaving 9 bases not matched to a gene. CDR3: CASSPMTGVFQETQYF. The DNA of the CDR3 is TGTGCCAGCAGCCCGATGACAGGGGTCTTCCAAGAGACCCAGTACTTC.

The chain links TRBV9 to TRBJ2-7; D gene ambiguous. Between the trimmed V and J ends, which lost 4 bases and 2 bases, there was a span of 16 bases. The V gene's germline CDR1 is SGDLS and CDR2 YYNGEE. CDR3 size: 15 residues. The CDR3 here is CASSPSGSRTYEQYF. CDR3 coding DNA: TGTGCCAGCAGCCCCTCCGGGTCACGGACCTACGAGCAGTACTTC.

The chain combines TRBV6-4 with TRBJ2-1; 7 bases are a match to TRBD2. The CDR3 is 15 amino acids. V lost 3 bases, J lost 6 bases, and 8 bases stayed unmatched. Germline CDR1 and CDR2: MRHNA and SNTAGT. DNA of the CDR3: TGTGCCAGCAGTGAGGATGATAGCGGGTCCAATGAGCAGTTCTTC. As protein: CASSEDDSGSNEQFF.

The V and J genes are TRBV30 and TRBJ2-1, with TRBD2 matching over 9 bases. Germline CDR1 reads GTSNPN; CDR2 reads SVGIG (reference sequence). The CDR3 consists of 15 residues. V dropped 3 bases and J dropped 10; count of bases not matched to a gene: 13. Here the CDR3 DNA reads TGTGCCTGGAGCCCTAGTGGGTCTAGCGGGGACGAGCAGTTCTTC. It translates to CAWSPSGSSGDEQFF.

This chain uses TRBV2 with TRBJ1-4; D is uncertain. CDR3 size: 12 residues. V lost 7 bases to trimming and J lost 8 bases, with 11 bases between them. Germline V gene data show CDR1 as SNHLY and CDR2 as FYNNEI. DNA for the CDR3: TGTGCCAGCACGGGGATGATGGAAAAACTGTTTTTT. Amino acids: CASTGMMEKLFF. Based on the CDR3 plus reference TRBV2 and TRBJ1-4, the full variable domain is EPEVTQTPSHQVTQMGQEVILRCVPISNHLYFYWYRQILGQKVEFLVSFYNNEISEKSEIFDDQFSVERPDGSNFTLKIRSTKLEDSAMYFCASTGMMEKLFFGSGTQLSVL.

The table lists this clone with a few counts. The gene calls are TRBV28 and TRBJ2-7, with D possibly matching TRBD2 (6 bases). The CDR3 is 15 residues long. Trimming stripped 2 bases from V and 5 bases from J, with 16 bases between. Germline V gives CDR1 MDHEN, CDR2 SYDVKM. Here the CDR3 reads CASSLVPSAVHEQYF. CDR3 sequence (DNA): TGTGCCAGCAGTTTAGTTCCTAGCGCGGTCCACGAGCAGTACTTC.

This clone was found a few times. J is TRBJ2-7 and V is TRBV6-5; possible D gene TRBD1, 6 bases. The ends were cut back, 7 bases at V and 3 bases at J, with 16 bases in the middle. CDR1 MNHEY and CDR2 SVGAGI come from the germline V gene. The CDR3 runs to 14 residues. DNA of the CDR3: TGTGCCAGCACCGTACTACAGGGTTTCTACGAGCAGTACTTC. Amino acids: CASTVLQGFYEQYF.

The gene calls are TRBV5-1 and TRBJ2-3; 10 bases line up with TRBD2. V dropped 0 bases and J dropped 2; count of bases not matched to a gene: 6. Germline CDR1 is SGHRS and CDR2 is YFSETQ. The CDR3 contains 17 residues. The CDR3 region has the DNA TGCGCCAGCAGCTTGGGGGTAGCGGGAGGTCTCACAGATACGCAGTATTTT. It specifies CASSLGVAGGLTDTQYF.

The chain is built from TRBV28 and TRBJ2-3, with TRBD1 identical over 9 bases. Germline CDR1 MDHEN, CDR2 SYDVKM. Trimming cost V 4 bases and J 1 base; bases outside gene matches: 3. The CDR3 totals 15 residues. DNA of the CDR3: TGTGCCAGCAGTTGGGACAGGGCACGCACAGATACGCAGTATTTT. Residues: CASSWDRARTDTQYF. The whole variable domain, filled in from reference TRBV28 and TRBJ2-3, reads DVKVTQSSRYLVKRTGEKVFLECVQDMDHENMFWYRQDPGLGLRLIYFSYDVKMKEKGDIPEGYSVSREKKERFSLILESASTNQTSMYLCASSWDRARTDTQYFGPGTRLTVL.

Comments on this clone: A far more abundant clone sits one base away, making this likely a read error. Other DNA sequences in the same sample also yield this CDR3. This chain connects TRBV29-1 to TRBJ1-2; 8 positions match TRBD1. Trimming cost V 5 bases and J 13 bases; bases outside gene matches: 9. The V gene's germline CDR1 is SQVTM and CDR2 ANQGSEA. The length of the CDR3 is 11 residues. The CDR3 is CSVSGTGWGTF. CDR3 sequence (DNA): TGCAGCGTTTCCGGGACAGGTTGGGGCACCTTC.

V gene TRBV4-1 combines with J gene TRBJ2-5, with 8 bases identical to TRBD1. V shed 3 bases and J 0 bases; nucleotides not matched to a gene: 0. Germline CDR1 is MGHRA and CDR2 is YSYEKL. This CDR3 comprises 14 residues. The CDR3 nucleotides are TGCGCCAGCAGCCAGGACAGGGACCAAGAGACCCAGTACTTC. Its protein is CASSQDRDQETQYF.

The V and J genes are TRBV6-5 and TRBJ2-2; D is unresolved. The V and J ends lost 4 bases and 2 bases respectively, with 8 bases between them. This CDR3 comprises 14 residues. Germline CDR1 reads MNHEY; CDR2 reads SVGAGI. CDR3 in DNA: TGTGCCAGCAGTTCTGGCGGCAACACCGGGGAGCTGTTTTTT. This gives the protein CASSSGGNTGELFF.

The CDR3 DNA reads TGTGCCAGCAGCCAAGCGCTAGCGGTCACAGATACGCAGTATTTT. Translating gives CASSQALAVTDTQYF. The chain uses TRBV4-2 and TRBJ2-3; 7 bases are a match to TRBD2. The CDR3 extends over 15 amino acids. Germline lookup yields CDR1 LGHNA and CDR2 YNFKEQ. The V segment lost 1 base and the J segment 2 bases; nucleotides outside the gene matches: 3.

For the CDR3, the DNA is TGTGCCAGCAGCTTAGCAGGGGTCTACGAGCAGTACTTC. Its translation: CASSLAGVYEQYF. This chain links TRBV11-2 with TRBJ2-7; TRBD1 might be the D (6 bases). The germline CDR1 and CDR2 sequences are SGHAT and FQNNGV. V gave up 1 base and J gave up 3 bases, with 7 bases separating them. The CDR3 has 13 amino acids.

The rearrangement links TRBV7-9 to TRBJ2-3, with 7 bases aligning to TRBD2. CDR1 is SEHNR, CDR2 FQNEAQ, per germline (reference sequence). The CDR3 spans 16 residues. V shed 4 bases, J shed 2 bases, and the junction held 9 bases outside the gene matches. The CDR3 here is CASSSRRGINTDTQYF. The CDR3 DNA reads TGTGCCAGCAGCTCCCGGCGGGGGATAAACACAGATACGCAGTATTTT.

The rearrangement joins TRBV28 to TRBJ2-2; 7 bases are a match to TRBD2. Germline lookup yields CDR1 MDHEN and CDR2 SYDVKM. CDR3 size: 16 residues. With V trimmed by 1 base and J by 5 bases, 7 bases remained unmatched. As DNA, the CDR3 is TGTGCCAGCAGTTTATTTCGCGGGAGCAGTACCGGGGAGCTGTTTTTT. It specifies CASSLFRGSSTGELFF.

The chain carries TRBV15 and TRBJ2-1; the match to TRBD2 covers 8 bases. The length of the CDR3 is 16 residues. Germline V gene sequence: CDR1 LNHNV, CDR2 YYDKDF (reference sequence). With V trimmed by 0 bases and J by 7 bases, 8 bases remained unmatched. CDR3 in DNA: TGTGCCACCAGCAGAGATCGGGAGGGTCCGGGGAATGAGCAGTTCTTC. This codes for CATSRDREGPGNEQFF.

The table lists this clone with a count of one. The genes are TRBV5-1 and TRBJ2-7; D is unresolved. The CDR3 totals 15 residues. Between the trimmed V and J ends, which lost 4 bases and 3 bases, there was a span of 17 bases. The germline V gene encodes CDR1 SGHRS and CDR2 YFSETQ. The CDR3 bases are TGCGCCAGCAGCCAAGAAGCACAGTTACACTACGAGCAGTACTTC. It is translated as CASSQEAQLHYEQYF.

The CDR3 region has the DNA TGTGCCAGCAGACGGACAGTGATGAACACCGGGGAGCTGTTTTTT. Translation: CASRRTVMNTGELFF. The V gene is TRBV28, the J gene TRBJ2-2; TRBD1 is a possible D gene (6 bases). The germline V gene encodes CDR1 MDHEN and CDR2 SYDVKM. This CDR3 contains 15 residues. Trimming took 6 bases from V and 1 from J, leaving 12 bases between them. Full variable domain (rest looked up from reference TRBV28 and TRBJ2-2): DVKVTQSSRYLVKRTGEKVFLECVQDMDHENMFWYRQDPGLGLRLIYFSYDVKMKEKGDIPEGYSVSREKKERFSLILESASTNQTSMYLCASRRTVMNTGELFFGEGSRLTVL.

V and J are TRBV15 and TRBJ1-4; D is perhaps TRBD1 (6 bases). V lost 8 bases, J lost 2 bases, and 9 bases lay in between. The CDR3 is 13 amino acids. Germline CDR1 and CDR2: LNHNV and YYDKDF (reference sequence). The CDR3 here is CATAGVTNEKLFF. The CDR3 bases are TGTGCCACCGCAGGGGTGACTAATGAAAAACTGTTTTTT.

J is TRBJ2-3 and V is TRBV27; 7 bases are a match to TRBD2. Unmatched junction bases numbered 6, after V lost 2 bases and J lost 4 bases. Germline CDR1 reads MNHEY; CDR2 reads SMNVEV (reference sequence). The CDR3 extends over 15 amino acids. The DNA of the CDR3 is TGTGCCAGCAGTTTAGTGTTGGGAGGGGCAGATACGCAGTATTTT. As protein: CASSLVLGGADTQYF.

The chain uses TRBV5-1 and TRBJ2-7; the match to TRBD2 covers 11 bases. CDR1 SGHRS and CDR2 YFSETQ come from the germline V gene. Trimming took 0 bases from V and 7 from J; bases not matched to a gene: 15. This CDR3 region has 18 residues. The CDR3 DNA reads TGCGCCAGCAGCTTGGCGGGACTAGCGGAATTACCACTCCTGGAGCAGTACTTC. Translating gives CASSLAGLAELPLLEQYF.

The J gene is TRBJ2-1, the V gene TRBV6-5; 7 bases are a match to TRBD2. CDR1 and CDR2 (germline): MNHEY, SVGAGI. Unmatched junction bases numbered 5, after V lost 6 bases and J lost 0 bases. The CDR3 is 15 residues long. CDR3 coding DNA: TGTGCCAGCAGCCCCGGGGGGAGCTCCTACAATGAGCAGTTCTTC. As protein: CASSPGGSSYNEQFF.